This T cell receptor (beta chain) was profiled in a study of breast tumors, draining lymph nodes, adjacent tissues. Axillary draining lymph nodes of breast cancer patients supplied the node samples. Regarding this clonotype: A single base separates this from a much larger clone, so it may be a read error.

Germline assignment: CDR1 SGHNT and CDR2 YYREEE (reference sequence). CDR3 length: 15 residues. Deletions cut 3 bases from V and 7 bases from J, with 19 bases between. A single record per CDR3 protein comes from TCRdb applying MiXCR to the multiplex PCR reads. The table has more than 200,000 distinct CDR3 sequences, about 30% seen once. The chain recombines TRBV5-4 with TRBJ2-5; D remains ambiguous. The clonotype originates from a female donor with breast cancer. Some clones in this sample may be carry-over from other donors' samples. Sequencing was carried out using axillary lymph node tissue. CDR3 coding DNA: TGTGCCAGCAGCTCCGAGTCACCGCGAACGGGGACCCAGTACTTC. Protein product: CASSSESPRTGTQYF.